This TCR beta chain was captured in a study of cytomegalovirus exposure and HLA in healthy donors. General study points: Relative to the roughly 640-donor mean, N-insertions were reportedly fewer in an Asian-associated ancestry cluster in a later analysis. Several top significant clusters appeared, in a later analysis, to be linked to common viral pathogens. Most TCR beta V segments were productive about 87% or about 30% of the time in an earlier analysis.

The ends were cut back, 0 bases at V and 4 bases at J, with 15 bases in the middle. Germline-derived CDR1 and CDR2 are SEHNR and FQNEAQ (reference sequence). The CDR3 loop spans 16 amino acids. PCR involved 60 Vbeta and 13 Jbeta primers. Profiled with immunoSEQ multiplex PCR; TCRdb holds only in-frame clones, not every one. Counted here are 150,000 to 200,000 clones, just under 80% occurring once; the ten biggest clones make up around 6%. Comment on this clone: Its target is not known.

This TCR came from a woman in her 30s in good health and CMV-seropositive. The chain joins TRBV7-9 to TRBJ1-2, with D unclear. The sample consisted of PBMCs. The CDR3 spells CASSLAPIDTRYGYTF. The DNA of the CDR3 is TGTGCCAGCAGCTTAGCCCCAATAGACACACGCTATGGCTACACCTTC.